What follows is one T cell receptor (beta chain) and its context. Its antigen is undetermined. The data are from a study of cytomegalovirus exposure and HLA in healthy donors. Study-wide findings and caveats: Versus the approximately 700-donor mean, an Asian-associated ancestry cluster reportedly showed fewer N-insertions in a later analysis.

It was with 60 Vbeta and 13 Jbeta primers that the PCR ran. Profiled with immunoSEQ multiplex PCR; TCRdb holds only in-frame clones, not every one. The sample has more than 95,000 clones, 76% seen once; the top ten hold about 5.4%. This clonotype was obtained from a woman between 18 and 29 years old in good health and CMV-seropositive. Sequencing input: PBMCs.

The CDR3 here is CASSPGQLHSPLHF. CDR3 DNA sequence: TGCGCCAGCAGCCCGGGACAGCTCCATTCACCCCTCCACTTT. The V gene is TRBV5-1, the J gene TRBJ1-6; 7 nucleotides match TRBD1. The CDR3 sequence is 14 residues long. V dropped 4 bases and J dropped 8; count of bases not matched to a gene: 6. Germline CDR1 is SGHRS and CDR2 is YFSETQ.